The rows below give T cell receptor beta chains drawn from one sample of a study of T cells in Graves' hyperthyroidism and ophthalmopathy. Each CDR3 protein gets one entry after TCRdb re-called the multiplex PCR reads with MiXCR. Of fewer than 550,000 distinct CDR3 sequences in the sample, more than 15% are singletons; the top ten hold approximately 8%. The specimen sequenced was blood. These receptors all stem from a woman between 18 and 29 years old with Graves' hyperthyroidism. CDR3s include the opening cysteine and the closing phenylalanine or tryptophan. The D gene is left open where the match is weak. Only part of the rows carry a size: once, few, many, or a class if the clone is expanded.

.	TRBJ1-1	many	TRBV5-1	CASSLSPDFVLGEAFF	TGCGCCAGCAGCTTGTCTCCAGACTTTGTTTTAGGTGAAGCTTTCTTT
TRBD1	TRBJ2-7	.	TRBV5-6	CASSWDRGTYEQYF	TGTGCCAGCAGCTGGGACAGGGGGACCTACGAGCAGTACTTC
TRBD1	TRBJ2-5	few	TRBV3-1	CASSQRGRTTGDSQETQYF	TGTGCCAGCAGCCAAAGAGGGCGGACGACAGGGGATTCACAAGAGACCCAGTACTTC
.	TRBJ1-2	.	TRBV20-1	CSAEKRLYGYTF	TGCAGTGCTGAAAAGCGCCTCTATGGCTACACCTTC
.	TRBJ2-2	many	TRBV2	CASRQDPSGELFF	TGTGCCAGCAGGCAAGATCCCTCCGGGGAGCTGTTTTTT
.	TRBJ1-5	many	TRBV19	CASNSRRNQPQHF	TGTGCCAGTAATTCCAGACGGAATCAGCCCCAGCATTTT
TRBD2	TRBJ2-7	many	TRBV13	CASSPETSGIDEQYF	TGTGCCAGCAGCCCCGAGACTAGCGGGATCGACGAGCAGTACTTC
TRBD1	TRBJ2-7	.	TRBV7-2	CASSLGVLAGGYYEQYF	TGTGCCAGCAGCTTAGGGGTTTTGGCAGGGGGCTACTACGAGCAGTACTTC
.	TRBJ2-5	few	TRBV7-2	CASSSEGRLETQYF	TGTGCCAGCAGCTCTGAGGGACGTTTAGAGACCCAGTACTTC
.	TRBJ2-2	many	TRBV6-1	CASSSLGREYPGELFF	TGTGCCAGCAGTTCCCTCGGAAGGGAGTACCCCGGGGAGCTGTTTTTT
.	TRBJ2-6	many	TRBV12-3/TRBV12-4	CASSWGANVLTF	TGTGCCAGCAGTTGGGGGGCCAACGTCCTGACTTTC
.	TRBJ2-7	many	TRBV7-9	CASSSRAGSYEQYF	TGTGCCAGCAGCTCCCGTGCCGGGTCCTACGAGCAGTACTTC
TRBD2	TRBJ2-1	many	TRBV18	CASSLLSPGTSNEQFF	TGTGCCAGCTCACTACTGAGTCCAGGGACTAGCAATGAGCAGTTCTTC
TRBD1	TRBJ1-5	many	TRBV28	CASSLIGQGNQPQHF	TGTGCCAGCAGTTTAATCGGACAGGGAAATCAGCCCCAGCATTTT
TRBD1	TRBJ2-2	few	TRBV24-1	CATSRTGGGGELFF	TGTGCCACCAGTCGGACAGGGGGCGGCGGGGAGCTGTTTTTT
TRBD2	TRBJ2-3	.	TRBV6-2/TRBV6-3	CASSPRTSGYTDTQYF	TGTGCCAGCAGTCCTAGGACTAGCGGATACACAGATACGCAGTATTTT
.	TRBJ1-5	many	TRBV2	CASSVVGGEQPQHF	TGTGCCAGCAGTGTCGTTGGGGGAGAGCAGCCCCAGCATTTT
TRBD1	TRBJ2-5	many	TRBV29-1	CSVVGQGVVETQYF	TGCAGCGTTGTTGGACAGGGGGTGGTAGAGACCCAGTACTTC
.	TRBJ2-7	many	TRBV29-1	CSVQEWMDYEQYF	TGCAGCGTTCAGGAGTGGATGGACTACGAGCAGTACTTC
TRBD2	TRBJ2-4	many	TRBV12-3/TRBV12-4	CASSLAPSGDLAKNIQYF	TGTGCCAGCAGTTTGGCTCCTAGCGGGGATCTAGCCAAAAACATTCAGTACTTC
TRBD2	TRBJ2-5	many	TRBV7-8	CASSLKRGLAGGRETQYF	TGTGCCAGCAGCTTAAAACGGGGACTAGCGGGGGGGAGAGAGACCCAGTACTTC
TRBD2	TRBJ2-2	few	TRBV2	CASRGEGRNTGELFF	TGTGCCAGCAGGGGGGAGGGGAGGAACACCGGGGAGCTGTTTTTT
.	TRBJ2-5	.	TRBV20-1	CSAIPGPGIATQYF	TGCAGTGCAATTCCGGGACCTGGGATTGCGACCCAGTACTTC
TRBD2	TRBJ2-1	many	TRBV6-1	CASSAWSLRASGTNEQFF	TGTGCCAGCAGTGCTTGGAGCCTAAGGGCTAGCGGGACCAATGAGCAGTTCTTC
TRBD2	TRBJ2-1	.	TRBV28	CASTFRLRGRSNEQFF	TGTGCCAGCACCTTTCGACTGCGCGGGAGGTCAAATGAGCAGTTCTTC
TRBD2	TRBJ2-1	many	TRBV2	CASSVSGRNNEQFF	TGTGCCAGCAGTGTTAGCGGGAGGAACAATGAGCAGTTCTTC
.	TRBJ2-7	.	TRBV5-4	CASRHGRPALEQYF	TGTGCCAGCAGACACGGGAGACCGGCCCTCGAGCAGTACTTC
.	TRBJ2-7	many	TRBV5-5	CASSLNLATHRYEQYF	TGTGCCAGCAGCCTGAACCTAGCGACCCACCGTTACGAGCAGTACTTC
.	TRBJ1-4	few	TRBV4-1	CASSPTGPRREKLFF	TGCGCCAGCAGCCCCACAGGGCCTAGGCGGGAAAAACTGTTTTTT